This T cell receptor beta chain was sequenced during a study of regulatory T cells in long-lasting Graves disease. Overall study context: Antithyroid drug intake by newly diagnosed Graves' patients had lasted under 3 months.

General study findings and limits: Graves' patients with persistent disease showed TCR diversity lower than patients newly diagnosed.

V shed 1 base and J shed 2 bases, with 14 bases lying between them. Germline lookup yields CDR1 DFQATT and CDR2 SNEGSKA (reference sequence). CDR3 size: 16 residues. Sequencing libraries for TCR beta were prepared with iRepertoire HTBI primers and Arm-PCR of CDR3 regions. TCRdb passed the multiplex PCR reads through MiXCR, listing each CDR3 protein once. The sample shows 440,000 or so distinct CDR3 sequences, 15% of them seen only once. Time point here: newly diagnosed GD, antithyroid drugs for less than 3 months. RNA isolated from PBMCs was used to make the TCR library. Ten or more counts support this clonotype. The antigen is undetermined. These same records also appear under a second study, on T cells in Graves' hyperthyroidism and ophthalmopathy. That paper notes: Clinicians diagnosed patients from clinical symptoms, serum thyroxine and TRAb, thyroid ultrasound and orbital computed tomography.

The chain uses TRBV20-1 and TRBJ2-2, with a possible D match to TRBD2 (7 bases). The source material was peripheral blood mononuclear cells (PBMCs), sampled at new diagnosis, from a patient treated with antithyroid drugs. This sequence was found in a woman aged 30 to 39 with Graves disease. CDR3 in DNA: TGCAGTGCTAGAGCAATGGGGGGGCCAAACACCGGGGAGCTGTTTTTT. It encodes CSARAMGGPNTGELFF.